Listed here are 28 T cell receptor beta chains from one sample, sequenced in a study of radiation and T cells in renal cell carcinoma. Sample time point: blood 4 weeks post-SBRT, at nephrectomy. Specified treatment: 15 Gy SBRT to primary tumor, nephrectomy 4 weeks later. The repertoire was sequenced with immunoSEQ multiplex PCR; TCRdb's copy has only in-frame clones and lacks some. The repertoire consists of around 140,000 clones, with 75% to 90% occurring once and the leading ten covering less than 20%. The source was blood, collected from a patient whose treatment included radiotherapy and nephrectomy. Source of these receptors: a woman aged 45-65 years with renal cell carcinoma.

J is TRBJ2-2 and V is TRBV9; D might be TRBD1 (6 bases). Trimming pared 6 bases from V and 3 bases from J, leaving 21 bases between. The CDR3 is 17 amino acids. Germline CDR1 SGDLS, CDR2 YYNGEE. This chain's CDR3 is CASTPIGAGEYTGELFF. DNA of the CDR3: TGTGCCAGCACCCCGATTGGCGCAGGGGAGTACACCGGGGAGCTGTTTTTT.

The chain employs TRBV9 and TRBJ2-3; TRBD2 agrees at 7 bases. The CDR3 consists of 14 residues. The germline V gene encodes CDR1 SGDLS and CDR2 YYNGEE. The junction had 8 bases not matched to a gene; V was cut back by 6 bases and J by 4 bases. This chain's CDR3 is CASKRGDGADTQYF. For the CDR3, the DNA is TGTGCCAGCAAGCGGGGTGACGGCGCAGATACGCAGTATTTT.

This sequence joins TRBV13 and TRBJ2-5, with TRBD1 matching 8 bases. The DNA matches TRBJ2-7 better at its end, which makes the J call doubtful. CDR1 PRHDT and CDR2 FYEKMQ come from the germline V gene (reference sequence). This CDR3 contains 14 residues. In DNA, the CDR3 is TGTGCCAGCAGCTCCGACAGGGGCAGCTACGAGCAGTACTTC. Amino acid sequence: CASSSDRGSYEQYF.

The chain joins TRBV5-1 to TRBJ2-3; D not resolved. Per the germline V gene, CDR1 is SGHRS and CDR2 is YFSETQ. V shed 4 bases and J shed 0 bases, with 9 bases lying between them. This CDR3 is 14 amino acids long. This chain's CDR3 is CASSHDPSTDTQYF. The CDR3 nucleotides are TGCGCCAGCAGCCATGACCCGAGCACAGATACGCAGTATTTT.

In its sample, this clone was seen once. This sequence joins TRBV4-1 and TRBJ2-3; no definite D call. Deletions cut 0 bases from V and 1 base from J, with 8 bases between. The CDR3 is made up of 15 amino acids. In germline, CDR1 is MGHRA, CDR2 YSYEKL. For the CDR3, the DNA is TGCGCCAGCAGCCAAGAGACTCCTCGCACAGATACGCAGTATTTT. Amino acid sequence: CASSQETPRTDTQYF.

V and J are TRBV5-1 and TRBJ2-2; possibly TRBD2 for D (6 bases). CDR3 length equals 20 residues. Looked up from germline, CDR1 is SGHRS and CDR2 is YFSETQ. V was trimmed by 3 bases and J by 4 bases, leaving 28 bases between them. The CDR3 region is CASSSPRGSGRSGATGELFF. The CDR3 region has the DNA TGCGCCAGCAGCTCCCCCCGGGGGTCTGGACGCTCTGGTGCCACCGGGGAGCTGTTTTTT.

The chain carries TRBV27 and TRBJ2-7, with no clear D. Germline CDR1 reads MNHEY; CDR2 reads SMNVEV (reference sequence). This CDR3 is 15 amino acids long. Trimming took 6 bases from V and 0 from J, leaving 15 bases between them. In DNA form, the CDR3 reads TGTGCCAGCAGCTCTGGGTTAAGTATCTCCTACGAGCAGTACTTC. Translated: CASSSGLSISYEQYF.

V usage is TRBV18 and J usage is TRBJ2-1, with D perhaps matching TRBD2 (7 bases). This CDR3 region has 13 residues. Germline CDR1 KGHSH, CDR2 LQKENI. Trimming shortened V by 8 bases and J by 7 bases, and 15 bases separated the two germline ends. In DNA form, the CDR3 reads TGTGCCAGCGCATTAAGGGGGGGAAATGAGCAGTTCTTC. Translating it yields CASALRGGNEQFF.

The chain has TRBV6-4 and TRBJ2-3; 7 positions match TRBD1. The CDR3 has 13 residues. The junction had 7 bases not matched to a gene; V was cut back by 5 bases and J by 8 bases. Germline CDR1 is MRHNA and CDR2 is SNTAGT. The CDR3 spells CASSYDAGGTQYF. CDR3 nucleotide sequence: TGTGCCAGCAGTTATGACGCAGGGGGTACGCAGTATTTT.

The gene calls are TRBV7-2 and TRBJ2-1; 7 bases match TRBD2. Germline V gene lookup returns CDR1 SGHTA and CDR2 FQGNSA. V lost 3 bases to trimming and J lost 9 bases; unmatched junction nucleotides: 2. The CDR3 is 12 amino acids. This CDR3 is CASSLTSPEQFF. DNA of the CDR3: TGTGCCAGCAGCTTGACTAGCCCTGAGCAGTTCTTC.

The rearrangement joins TRBV6-5 to TRBJ2-1; 8 bases line up with TRBD2. The CDR3 totals 13 residues. Germline CDR1 MNHEY, CDR2 SVGAGI. V was pared by 6 bases and J by 6 bases, with 4 bases of the junction left unmatched. The CDR3 spells CASRKGLVNEQFF. Written as DNA, the CDR3 is TGTGCCAGCAGAAAGGGACTAGTCAATGAGCAGTTCTTC.

This clone was seen more than once but under ten times. The chain employs TRBV28 and TRBJ1-3, with D perhaps matching TRBD1 (6 bases). CDR1 MDHEN and CDR2 SYDVKM come from the germline V gene. The CDR3 length is 13 residues. V shed 3 bases and J shed 8 bases, with 11 bases lying between them. The chain's CDR3 is CASSLAQGDTIYF. For the CDR3, the DNA is TGTGCCAGCAGTTTGGCACAGGGAGACACCATATATTTT.

The genes are TRBV28 and TRBJ2-7; D is perhaps TRBD1 (5 bases). Trimming cost V 4 bases and J 2 bases, with 12 bases left between them. This CDR3 is 14 amino acids long. Germline V gene sequence: CDR1 MDHEN, CDR2 SYDVKM. In DNA form, the CDR3 reads TGTGCCAGCAGTTACCAGGGCTTTACCTACGAGCAGTACTTC. Translated, it gives CASSYQGFTYEQYF.

This clone was detected once. The chain carries TRBV29-1 and TRBJ2-3; maybe TRBD1 (5 bases). The germline V and J ends were trimmed by 0 bases and 5 bases, with 12 bases remaining between them. The length of the CDR3 is 14 residues. CDR1 is SQVTM, CDR2 ANQGSEA, per germline. CDR3 amino acids: CSVEDRRAGDTQYF. As DNA, the CDR3 is TGCAGCGTTGAAGATCGCAGGGCCGGAGATACGCAGTATTTT.

This rearrangement joins TRBV5-1 to TRBJ1-5; TRBD1 agrees at 8 bases. Germline V CDR1 and CDR2: SGHRS, YFSETQ. V trimming: 0 bases; J trimming: 6 bases; junction bases outside the gene matches: 5. The CDR3 has 15 residues. CDR3 sequence: CASSLGTGRSQPQHF. The CDR3, as DNA: TGCGCCAGCAGCTTGGGGACAGGGCGAAGTCAGCCCCAGCATTTT.

The rearrangement links TRBV11-3 to TRBJ1-1; TRBD1 is a possible D gene (6 bases). With 6 bases removed from V and 1 base from J, the gap between germline ends came to 9 bases. Germline V gene sequence: CDR1 SGHNT, CDR2 YENEEA. The CDR3 loop spans 13 amino acids. As DNA, the CDR3 is TGTGCCAGCAGTTGGGGACAGAACACTGAAGCTTTCTTT. It encodes CASSWGQNTEAFF.

The V gene is TRBV6-6, the J gene TRBJ1-2, with D unclear. Per the germline V gene, CDR1 is MNHNY and CDR2 is SVGAGI (reference sequence). V was pared by 9 bases and J by 2 bases, with 7 bases between. There are 11 residues in the CDR3. CDR3 coding DNA: TGTGCCAGTACGGGAAACTATGGCTACACCTTC. Amino acid sequence: CASTGNYGYTF.

This sequence joins TRBV7-2 and TRBJ1-5; D call uncertain. The CDR3 contains 14 residues. The V end was cut by 4 bases, the J end by 0 bases, with 7 bases between. The germline V gene has CDR1 SGHTA and CDR2 FQGNSA. The CDR3 DNA follows: TGTGCCAGCAGCTCGGACCATAGCAATCAGCCCCAGCATTTT. Its protein is CASSSDHSNQPQHF.

CDR3 sequence (DNA): TGTGCCACGAAGGACGAGGGGGTGGTCGGTGCTTTCTTT. It encodes CATKDEGVVGAFF. This sequence joins TRBV2 and TRBJ1-1; weak D call: TRBD1 (6 bases). Looked up from germline, CDR1 is SNHLY and CDR2 is FYNNEI. Trimming took off 10 bases at V and 11 bases at J, with 23 bases between the two ends. CDR3 length: 13 amino acids.

The chain couples TRBV5-4 to TRBJ1-1, with D tentatively TRBD1 (5 bases). The CDR3 consists of 14 residues. Looked up from germline, CDR1 is SGHNT and CDR2 is YYREEE (reference sequence). Between the trimmed V and J ends, which lost 2 bases and 1 base, there was a span of 9 bases. The CDR3 DNA is TGTGCCAGCAGCTTCAAAGGGGAGAACACTGAAGCTTTCTTT. This codes for CASSFKGENTEAFF.

The CDR3 DNA is TGTGCCAGCAGCCCAGGGTTTGGGGGGCTTTGGTACAATGAGCAGTTCTTC. It specifies CASSPGFGGLWYNEQFF. The chain links TRBV7-9 to TRBJ2-1; the D gene could be TRBD1 or TRBD2 (6 bases each). The CDR3 consists of 17 residues. The V end lost 5 bases, the J end lost 4 bases, and 21 bases lay between the germline ends. Germline V gene lookup returns CDR1 SEHNR and CDR2 FQNEAQ (reference sequence).

V is TRBV18 and J is TRBJ2-1; weak D call: TRBD2 (5 bases). Trimming stripped 4 bases from V and 12 bases from J, with 13 bases between. CDR1 is KGHSH, CDR2 LQKENI, per germline. This CDR3 has 12 amino acids. The CDR3 loop is CASSHTRRPQFF. The CDR3 DNA follows: TGTGCCAGCTCACACACTAGGCGGCCGCAGTTCTTC.

As regards this clone: A much bigger clone sits one base away, suggesting this may be a read error. The same CDR3 also results from other DNA sequences found in this sample. This chain connects TRBV7-2 to TRBJ2-7; D unclear. Trimming took 4 bases from V and 3 from J, leaving 4 bases between them. Germline V gives CDR1 SGHTA, CDR2 FQGNSA. The CDR3 spans 11 residues. The CDR3 coding sequence is TGTGCCAGCAGCTCTTACTACGAGCAGTACTTC. This sequence encodes CASSSYYEQYF.

The V gene is TRBV5-1, the J gene TRBJ2-5, with a tentative D call TRBD2 (6 bases). V was cut by 4 bases and J by 3 bases, with 13 bases left in between. The V gene's germline CDR1 is SGHRS and CDR2 YFSETQ. This CDR3 comprises 14 residues. Written as DNA, the CDR3 is TGCGCCAGCAGCCCCGCCATAGCGGAAGAGACCCAGTACTTC. It translates to CASSPAIAEETQYF.

The chain has TRBV5-6 and TRBJ1-2; 10 positions agree with TRBD1. Germline trimming cut 6 bases from V and 5 bases from J; bases unmatched to any gene: 10. The CDR3 is made up of 15 amino acids. Germline V gene lookup returns CDR1 SGHDT and CDR2 YYEEEE. CDR3 DNA sequence: TGTGCCAGCAACCGTCAAGGACAGGGGGGTTATGGCTACACCTTC. Translation gives CASNRQGQGGYGYTF.

V gene TRBV7-2 combines with J gene TRBJ2-7, with 10 bases fitting TRBD2. The germline V gene encodes CDR1 SGHTA and CDR2 FQGNSA. This CDR3 contains 13 residues. V dropped 11 bases and J dropped 0; count of bases not matched to a gene: 4. The CDR3 coding sequence is TGTGCCTGCGGGACTAGCGCCTCCTACGAGCAGTACTTC. Its protein product is CACGTSASYEQYF.

The V gene is TRBV4-3, the J gene TRBJ1-4; D is perhaps TRBD1 (6 bases). CDR3 length: 16 residues. Trimming left V 1 base short and J 4 bases short, with 13 bases between. The germline V gene encodes CDR1 LGHNA and CDR2 YSLEER. The CDR3 protein is CASSQVTGQYNEKLFF. Here the CDR3 DNA reads TGCGCCAGCAGCCAAGTCACCGGACAGTATAATGAAAAACTGTTTTTT.

V gene TRBV5-5 combines with J gene TRBJ1-2; no definite D call. There are 13 residues in the CDR3. CDR1 is SGHKS, CDR2 YYEKEE, per germline (reference sequence). The V gene lost 0 bases and the J gene lost 6 bases, with 9 bases spanning the gap. CDR3 sequence reads: CASSLDTQHGYTF. In nucleotides, the CDR3 is TGTGCCAGCAGCTTGGACACCCAACATGGCTACACCTTC.